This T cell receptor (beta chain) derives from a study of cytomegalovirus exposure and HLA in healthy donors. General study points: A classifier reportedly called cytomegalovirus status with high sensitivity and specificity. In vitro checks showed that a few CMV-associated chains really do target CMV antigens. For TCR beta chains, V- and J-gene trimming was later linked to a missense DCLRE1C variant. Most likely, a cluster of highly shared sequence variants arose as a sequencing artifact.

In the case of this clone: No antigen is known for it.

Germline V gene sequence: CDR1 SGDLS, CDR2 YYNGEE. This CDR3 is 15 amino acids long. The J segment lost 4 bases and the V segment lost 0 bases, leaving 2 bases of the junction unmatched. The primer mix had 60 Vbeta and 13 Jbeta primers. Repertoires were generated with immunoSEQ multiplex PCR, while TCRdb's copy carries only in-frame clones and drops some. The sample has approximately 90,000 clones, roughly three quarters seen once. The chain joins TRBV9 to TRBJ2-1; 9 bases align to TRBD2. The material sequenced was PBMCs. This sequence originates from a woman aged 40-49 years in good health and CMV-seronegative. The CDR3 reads CASSVASGAYNEQFF. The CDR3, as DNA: TGTGCCAGCAGCGTAGCTAGCGGGGCATACAATGAGCAGTTCTTC.